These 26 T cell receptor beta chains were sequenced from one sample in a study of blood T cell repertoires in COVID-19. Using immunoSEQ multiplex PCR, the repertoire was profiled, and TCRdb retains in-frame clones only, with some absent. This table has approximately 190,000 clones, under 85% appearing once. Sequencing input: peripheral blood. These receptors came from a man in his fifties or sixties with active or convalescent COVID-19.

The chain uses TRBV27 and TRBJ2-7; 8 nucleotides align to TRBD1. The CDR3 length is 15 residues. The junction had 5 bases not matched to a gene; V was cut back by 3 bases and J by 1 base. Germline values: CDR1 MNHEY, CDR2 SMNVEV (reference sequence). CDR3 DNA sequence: TGTGCCAGCAGTTTCTGGGACAGGATTTCCTACGAGCAGTACTTC. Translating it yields CASSFWDRISYEQYF.

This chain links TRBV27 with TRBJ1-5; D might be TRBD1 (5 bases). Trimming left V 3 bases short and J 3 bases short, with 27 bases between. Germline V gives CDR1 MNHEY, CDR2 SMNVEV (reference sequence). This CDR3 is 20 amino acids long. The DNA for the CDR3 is TGTGCCAGCAGTTTCACAGGTTCCGCCTCGATAAAACGGCCCAATCAGCCCCAGCATTTT. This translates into CASSFTGSASIKRPNQPQHF.

CDR3 in amino acids: CASQGWNTEAFF. CDR3 nucleotides: TGTGCCAGCCAGGGTTGGAACACTGAAGCTTTCTTT. This chain links TRBV28 with TRBJ1-1, with D maybe TRBD1 (5 bases). Germline V gene sequence: CDR1 MDHEN, CDR2 SYDVKM. The CDR3 totals 12 residues. The V gene lost 8 bases and the J gene lost 1 base, with 8 bases spanning the gap.

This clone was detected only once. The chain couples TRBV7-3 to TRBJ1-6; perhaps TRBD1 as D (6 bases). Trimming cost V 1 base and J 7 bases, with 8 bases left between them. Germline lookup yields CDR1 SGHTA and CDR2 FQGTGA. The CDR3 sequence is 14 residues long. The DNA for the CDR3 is TGTGCCAGCAGCTTAATGACAGGCAATTCACCCCTCCACTTT. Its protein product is CASSLMTGNSPLHF.

In DNA, the CDR3 is TGTGCCAGCAGCAAGGACAGGGGGCAGAATAATGAAAAACTGTTTTTT. This gives the protein CASSKDRGQNNEKLFF. The V call is TRBV5-4, the J call TRBJ1-4, with 11 bases fitting TRBD1. The CDR3 is 16 amino acids. The germline gives CDR1 SGHNT, CDR2 YYREEE (reference sequence). The V gene end was trimmed by 4 bases and the J gene end by 4 bases; junction bases not matched to a gene: 6.

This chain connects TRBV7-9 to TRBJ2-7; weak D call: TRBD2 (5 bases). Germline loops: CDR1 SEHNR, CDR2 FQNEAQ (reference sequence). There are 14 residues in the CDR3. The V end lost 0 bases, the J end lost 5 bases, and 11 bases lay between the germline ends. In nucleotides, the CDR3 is TGTGCCAGCAGCTTAGCAGTCGGGATCGACGAGCAGTACTTC. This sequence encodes CASSLAVGIDEQYF.

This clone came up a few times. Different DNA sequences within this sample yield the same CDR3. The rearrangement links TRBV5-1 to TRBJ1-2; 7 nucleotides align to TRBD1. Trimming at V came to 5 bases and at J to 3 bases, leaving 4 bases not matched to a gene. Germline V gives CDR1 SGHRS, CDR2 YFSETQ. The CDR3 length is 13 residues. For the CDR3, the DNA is TGCGCCAGCAGACTAACAGGGGACTATGGCTACACCTTC. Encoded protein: CASRLTGDYGYTF.

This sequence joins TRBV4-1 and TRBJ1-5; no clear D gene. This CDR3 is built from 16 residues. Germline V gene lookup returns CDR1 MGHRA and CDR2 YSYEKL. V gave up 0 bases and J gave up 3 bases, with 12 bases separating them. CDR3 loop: CASSQDPTLPNQPQHF. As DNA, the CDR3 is TGCGCCAGCAGCCAAGATCCTACACTACCCAATCAGCCCCAGCATTTT.

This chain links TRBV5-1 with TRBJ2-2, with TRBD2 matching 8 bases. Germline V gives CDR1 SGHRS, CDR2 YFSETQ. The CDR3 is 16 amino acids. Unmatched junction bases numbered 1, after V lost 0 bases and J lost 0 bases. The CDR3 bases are TGCGCCAGCAGCTTGGTTAGCGGGACGAACACCGGGGAGCTGTTTTTT. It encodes CASSLVSGTNTGELFF.

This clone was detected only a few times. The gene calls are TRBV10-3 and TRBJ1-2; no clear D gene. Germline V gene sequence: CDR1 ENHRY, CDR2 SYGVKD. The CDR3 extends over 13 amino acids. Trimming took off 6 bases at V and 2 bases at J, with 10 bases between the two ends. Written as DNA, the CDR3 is TGTGCCATCAGCCCCGGTGAAAACTATGGCTACACCTTC. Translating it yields CAISPGENYGYTF.

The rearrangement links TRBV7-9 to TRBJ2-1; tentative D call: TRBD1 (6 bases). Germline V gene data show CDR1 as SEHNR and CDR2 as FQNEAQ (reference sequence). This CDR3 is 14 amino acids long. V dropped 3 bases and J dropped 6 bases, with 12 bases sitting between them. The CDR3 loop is CASSFWGQSNEQFF. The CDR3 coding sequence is TGTGCCAGCAGCTTCTGGGGGCAGAGCAATGAGCAGTTCTTC. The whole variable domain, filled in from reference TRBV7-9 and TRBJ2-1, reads DTGVSQNPRHKITKRGQNVTFRCDPISEHNRLYWYRQTLGQGPEFLTYFQNEAQLEKSRLLSDRFSAERPKGSFSTLEIQRTEQGDSAMYLCASSFWGQSNEQFFGPGTRLTVL.

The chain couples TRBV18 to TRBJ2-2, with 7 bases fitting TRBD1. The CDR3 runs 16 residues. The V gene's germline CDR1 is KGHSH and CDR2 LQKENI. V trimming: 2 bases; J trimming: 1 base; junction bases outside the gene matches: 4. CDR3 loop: CASSPYGQENTGELFF. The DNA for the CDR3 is TGTGCCAGCTCACCATACGGACAGGAGAACACCGGGGAGCTGTTTTTT. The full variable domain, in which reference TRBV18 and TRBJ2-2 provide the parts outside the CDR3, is NAGVMQNPRHLVRRRGQEARLRCSPMKGHSHVYWYRQLPEEGLKFMVYLQKENIIDESGMPKERFSAEFPKEGPSILRIQQVVRGDSAAYFCASSPYGQENTGELFFGEGSRLTVL.

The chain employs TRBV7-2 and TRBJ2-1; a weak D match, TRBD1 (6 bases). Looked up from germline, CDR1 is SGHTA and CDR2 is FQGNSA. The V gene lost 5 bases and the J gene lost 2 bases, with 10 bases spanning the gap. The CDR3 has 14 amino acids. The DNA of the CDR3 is TGTGCCAGCAGCGTACAGGGAACCTACAATGAGCAGTTCTTC. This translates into CASSVQGTYNEQFF.

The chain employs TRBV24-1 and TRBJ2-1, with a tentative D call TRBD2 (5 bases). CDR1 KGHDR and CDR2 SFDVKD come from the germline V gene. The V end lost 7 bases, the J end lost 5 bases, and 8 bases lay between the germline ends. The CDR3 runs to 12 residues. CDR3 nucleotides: TGTGCCACCAGGGAGGCGGACAATGAGCAGTTCTTC. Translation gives CATREADNEQFF.

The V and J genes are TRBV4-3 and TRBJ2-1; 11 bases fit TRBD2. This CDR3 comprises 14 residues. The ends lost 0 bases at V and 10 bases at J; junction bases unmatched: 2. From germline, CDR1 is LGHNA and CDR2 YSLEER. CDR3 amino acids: CASSQDPSGREQFF. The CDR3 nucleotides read TGCGCCAGCAGCCAAGATCCTAGCGGGAGGGAGCAGTTCTTC.

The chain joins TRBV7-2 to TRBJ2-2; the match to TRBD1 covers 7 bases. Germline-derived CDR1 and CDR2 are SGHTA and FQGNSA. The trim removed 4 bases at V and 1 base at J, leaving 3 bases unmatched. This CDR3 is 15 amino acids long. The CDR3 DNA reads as TGTGCCAGCAGCTCACAGGGGATGAACACCGGGGAGCTGTTTTTT. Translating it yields CASSSQGMNTGELFF.

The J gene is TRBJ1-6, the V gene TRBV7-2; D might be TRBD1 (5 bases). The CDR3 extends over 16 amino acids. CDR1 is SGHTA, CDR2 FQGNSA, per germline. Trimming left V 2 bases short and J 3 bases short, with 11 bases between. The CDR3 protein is CASSLQGGNYNSPLHF. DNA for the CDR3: TGTGCCAGCAGCTTACAGGGTGGGAACTATAATTCACCCCTCCACTTT.

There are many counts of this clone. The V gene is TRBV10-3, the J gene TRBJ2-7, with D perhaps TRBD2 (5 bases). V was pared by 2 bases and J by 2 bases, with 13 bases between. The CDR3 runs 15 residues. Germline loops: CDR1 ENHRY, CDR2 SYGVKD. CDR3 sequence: CAISEGPQRAYEQYF. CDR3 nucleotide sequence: TGTGCCATCAGTGAGGGGCCCCAGAGGGCCTACGAGCAGTACTTC.

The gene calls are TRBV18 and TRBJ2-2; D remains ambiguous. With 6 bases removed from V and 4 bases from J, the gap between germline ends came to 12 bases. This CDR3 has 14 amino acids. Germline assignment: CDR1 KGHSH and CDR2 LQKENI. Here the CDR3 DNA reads TGTGCCAGCTCCGTTGATCGCGTCACCGGGGAGCTGTTTTTT. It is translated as CASSVDRVTGELFF.

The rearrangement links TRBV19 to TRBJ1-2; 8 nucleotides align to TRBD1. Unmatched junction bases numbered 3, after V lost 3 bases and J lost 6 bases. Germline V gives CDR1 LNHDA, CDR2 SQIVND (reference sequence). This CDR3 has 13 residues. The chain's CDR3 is CASSISGGDGYTF. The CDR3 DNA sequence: TGTGCCAGTAGTATTTCAGGGGGCGATGGCTACACCTTC.

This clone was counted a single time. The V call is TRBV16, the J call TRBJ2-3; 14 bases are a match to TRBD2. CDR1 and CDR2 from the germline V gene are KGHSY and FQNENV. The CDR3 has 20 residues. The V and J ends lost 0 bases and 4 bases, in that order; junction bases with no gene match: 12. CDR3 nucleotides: TGTGCCAGCAGCCAATCGCTTTGGAGACTAGCGGGAGGGTTTCCAGATACGCAGTATTTT. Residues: CASSQSLWRLAGGFPDTQYF.

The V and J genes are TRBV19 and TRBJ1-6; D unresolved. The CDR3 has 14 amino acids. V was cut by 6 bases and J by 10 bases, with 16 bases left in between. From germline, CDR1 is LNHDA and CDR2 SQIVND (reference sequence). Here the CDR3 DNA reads TGTGCCAGTAGACCTGACACTGGGTTATCACCCCTCCACTTT. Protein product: CASRPDTGLSPLHF.

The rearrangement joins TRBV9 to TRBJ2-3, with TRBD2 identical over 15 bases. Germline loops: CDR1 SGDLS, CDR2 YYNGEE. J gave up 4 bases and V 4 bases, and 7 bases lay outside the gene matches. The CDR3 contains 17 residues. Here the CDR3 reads CASSLGLAGGPSDTQYF. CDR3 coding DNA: TGTGCCAGCAGCCTCGGACTAGCGGGAGGGCCTTCAGATACGCAGTATTTT.

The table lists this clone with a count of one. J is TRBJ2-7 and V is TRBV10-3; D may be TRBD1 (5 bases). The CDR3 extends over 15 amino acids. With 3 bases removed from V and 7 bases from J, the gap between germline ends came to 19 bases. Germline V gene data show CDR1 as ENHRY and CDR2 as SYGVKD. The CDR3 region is CAISEKAGKVGEQYF. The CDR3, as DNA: TGTGCCATCAGTGAAAAGGCAGGGAAGGTAGGGGAGCAGTACTTC.

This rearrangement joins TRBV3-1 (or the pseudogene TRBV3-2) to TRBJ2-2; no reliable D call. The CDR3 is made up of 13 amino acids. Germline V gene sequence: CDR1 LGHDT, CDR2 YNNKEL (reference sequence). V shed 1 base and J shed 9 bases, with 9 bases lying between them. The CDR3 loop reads CASSQGGARELFF. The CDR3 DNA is TGTGCCAGCAGCCAAGGAGGAGCGAGGGAGCTGTTTTTT.

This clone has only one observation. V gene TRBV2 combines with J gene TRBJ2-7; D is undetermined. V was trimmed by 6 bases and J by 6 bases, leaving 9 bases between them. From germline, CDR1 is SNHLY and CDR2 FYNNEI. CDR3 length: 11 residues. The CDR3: CASSRFSEQYF. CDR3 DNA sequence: TGTGCCAGCAGCCGTTTCAGCGAGCAGTACTTC.